This TCR beta chain was identified in a study of blood T cell repertoires in COVID-19. For the study at large: COVID-19 samples from acute and convalescent phases originated in the United States, Italy and Spain.

Original analysis: It was from reference gene primer amplification that nucleated cell counts were estimated. Profiling relied on immunoSEQ multiplex PCR, and the TCRdb table lists in-frame clones only, not all of them. The DNA gave D and trimming, while V, J and clone size come from that table. The sample shows 30,000 or so clones, 80% to 90% of them seen only once. This TCR was recovered from a man older than 75 with acute or convalescent COVID-19. The source material was peripheral blood.

The CDR3 coding sequence is TGTGCCATCAGTGAGCCAAGACAGGGGGTCAGGAACACTGAAGCTTTCTTT. Its protein is CAISEPRQGVRNTEAFF. This rearrangement joins TRBV10-3 to TRBJ1-1, with 9 bases fitting TRBD1. V lost 2 bases, J lost 1 base, and 8 bases stayed unmatched. Germline V lookup: CDR1 ENHRY, CDR2 SYGVKD. The CDR3 totals 17 residues.